This T cell receptor beta chain is drawn from a study of blood T cell repertoires in COVID-19. Study details: From the United States, Italy and Spain came samples of acute and convalescent COVID-19. Sample material is recorded as cDNA or gDNA derived from T cells, B-cell-depleted T cells, or PBMCs.

The CDR3 sequence is 14 residues long. Per the germline V gene, CDR1 is LGHNA and CDR2 is YSLEER. The ends were cut back, 6 bases at V and 4 bases at J, with 15 bases in the middle. As originally analysed: Estimated nucleated cell counts came from reference gene primer amplification. Assay: immunoSEQ multiplex PCR; the TCRdb copy retains only in-frame clones and omits some. The D gene and trimming were derived from the DNA, and the V and J assignments and clone size from that table. The table lists approximately 80,000 clones, 82% of them singletons. Material for sequencing was peripheral blood. The clonotype comes from a man between 60 and 75 years old with acute or convalescent COVID-19. This chain links TRBV4-3 with TRBJ1-2; D is perhaps TRBD1 (6 bases). CDR3 residues: CASRGQGFPYGYTF. The CDR3 DNA sequence: TGCGCCAGCAGGGGTCAGGGGTTTCCCTATGGCTACACCTTC.